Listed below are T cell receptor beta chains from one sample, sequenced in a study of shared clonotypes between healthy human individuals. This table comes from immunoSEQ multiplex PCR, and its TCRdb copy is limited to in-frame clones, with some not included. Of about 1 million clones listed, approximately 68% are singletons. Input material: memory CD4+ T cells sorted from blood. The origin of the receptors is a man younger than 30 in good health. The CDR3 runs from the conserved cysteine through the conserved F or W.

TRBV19,CASREGGQGAYEQYF
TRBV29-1,CSVGQGSYEQYF
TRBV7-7,CASSLVMSGELFF
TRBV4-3,CASSQDWMISYNEQFF
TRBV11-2,CASSLQGGFSTDTQYF
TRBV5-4,CASSLGAGGPGDTQYF
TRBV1,CASSLSPVAGEQFF
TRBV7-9,CASSLGPVPETQYF
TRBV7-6,CASSLSTGRAYEQYF
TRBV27,CASIRLPHEGTDTQYF
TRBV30,CAWSLAGVETQYF
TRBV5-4,CASSLDSYNSPLHF
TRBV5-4,CASSLASQGYSPLHF
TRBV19,CASSRGLAGAGELFF
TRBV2,CASGGNRGDGGELFF
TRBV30,CAWSVQDRSSGNTIYF
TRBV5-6,CASSLASFYNEQFF
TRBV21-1,CASRKQGAARNSPLHF
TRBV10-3,CAISEYVDNSPLHF
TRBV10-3,CAISAQDTEAFF